These 26 T cell receptor beta chains share one sample of origin, sequenced in a study of shared clonotypes between healthy human individuals. The data were produced by immunoSEQ multiplex PCR, yet TCRdb's version contains in-frame clones alone and is incomplete. The profile covers about 2.4 million clones, with around 94% appearing a single time and more than 0.12% taken by the ten largest. What was sequenced was naive CD4+ T cells sorted from blood. The subset: CD45RA+ positively selected. Receptors originate from a man in his late teens or twenties in good health.

A single count supports this clone. The V and J genes are TRBV6-1 and TRBJ2-2, with 7 bases matching TRBD1. Germline V lookup: CDR1 MNHNS, CDR2 SASEGT. Germline trimming cut 7 bases from V and 10 bases from J; bases unmatched to any gene: 12. The CDR3 sequence is 14 residues long. Written as DNA, the CDR3 is TGTGCCAGCAAGACAGGGTCCGAACAACTGGAGCTGTTTTTT. Encoded protein: CASKTGSEQLELFF.

The chain uses TRBV28 and TRBJ1-2; maybe TRBD1 (5 bases). The CDR3 extends over 10 amino acids. Germline loops: CDR1 MDHEN, CDR2 SYDVKM. Trimming stripped 5 bases from V and 8 bases from J, with 6 bases between. CDR3 nucleotide sequence: TGTGCCAGCAGTACAGGCGGCTACACCTTC. As protein: CASSTGGYTF.

Points on this clone: Different DNA sequences within this sample yield the same CDR3. The V call is TRBV19, the J call TRBJ2-3; 7 positions match TRBD2. V lost 3 bases, J lost 0 bases, and 3 bases stayed unmatched. The CDR3 is made up of 15 amino acids. In germline, CDR1 is LNHDA, CDR2 SQIVND (reference sequence). In DNA form, the CDR3 reads TGTGCCAGTAGTATGGGGGGGGGTAGCACAGATACGCAGTATTTT. Translation: CASSMGGGSTDTQYF. Supplemented by reference TRBV19 and TRBJ2-3, the full variable domain reads DGGITQSPKYLFRKEGQNVTLSCEQNLNHDAMYWYRQDPGQGLRLIYYSQIVNDFQKGDIAEGYSVSREKKESFPLTVTSAQKNPTAFYLCASSMGGGSTDTQYFGPGTRLTVL.

This clone was counted only a few times. The chain combines TRBV2 with TRBJ2-5, with a possible D match to TRBD2 (6 bases). Trimming stripped 5 bases from V and 10 bases from J, with 17 bases between. CDR1 and CDR2 (germline): SNHLY, FYNNEI. This CDR3 contains 13 residues. The CDR3 DNA reads TGTGCCAGCAGTTCCGGGACTCGAATCGACCAGTACTTC. Protein: CASSSGTRIDQYF.

The gene calls are TRBV6-1 and TRBJ1-5; 9 positions agree with TRBD1. CDR1 is MNHNS and CDR2 is SASEGT in the germline V gene. V lost 4 bases to trimming and J lost 11 bases; unmatched junction nucleotides: 6. The length of the CDR3 is 13 residues. CDR3 protein: CASSAGTGLAQHF. The CDR3 DNA is TGTGCCAGCAGTGCCGGGACAGGGTTGGCCCAGCATTTT.

Of note for this clone: This specimen includes other DNA sequences encoding the same CDR3. The chain employs TRBV5-4 and TRBJ2-2, with D hard to call. Germline CDR1 reads SGHNT; CDR2 reads YYREEE (reference sequence). CDR3 length equals 13 residues. Trimming removed 4 bases at V and 2 bases at J, with 6 bases between. DNA of the CDR3: TGTGCCAGCAGCCCATCAAACACCGGGGAGCTGTTTTTT. Translated: CASSPSNTGELFF.

The V gene is TRBV18, the J gene TRBJ1-2, with 9 positions matching TRBD1. Trimming cost V 3 bases and J 2 bases; bases outside gene matches: 7. CDR1 is KGHSH, CDR2 LQKENI, per germline. This CDR3 comprises 16 residues. The CDR3: CASSPVRTGENYGYTF. The CDR3 DNA reads TGTGCCAGCTCACCGGTACGGACAGGGGAAAACTATGGCTACACCTTC.

The rearrangement links TRBV18 to TRBJ1-6; 7 bases match TRBD1. This CDR3 is built from 16 residues. CDR1 is KGHSH, CDR2 LQKENI, per germline. V was pared by 3 bases and J by 3 bases, with 5 bases of the junction left unmatched. The CDR3 reads CASSPGAGGYNSPLHF. DNA for the CDR3: TGTGCCAGCTCACCCGGGGCAGGGGGCTATAATTCACCCCTCCACTTT.

The V gene is TRBV28, the J gene TRBJ1-2; D remains ambiguous. Per the germline V gene, CDR1 is MDHEN and CDR2 is SYDVKM. V was trimmed by 3 bases and J by 2 bases, leaving 13 bases between them. The length of the CDR3 is 15 residues. The CDR3 is CASSFVAAVNYGYTF. CDR3 in DNA: TGTGCCAGCAGTTTCGTGGCGGCCGTAAACTATGGCTACACCTTC.

This rearrangement joins TRBV28 to TRBJ1-4; D is perhaps TRBD1 (5 bases). This CDR3 has 13 amino acids. Per the germline V gene, CDR1 is MDHEN and CDR2 is SYDVKM. V was shortened by 5 bases and J by 4 bases, with 8 bases between the two germline ends. The CDR3 here is CASSPDINEKLFF. The CDR3 DNA reads TGTGCCAGCAGTCCGGACATTAATGAAAAACTGTTTTTT.

On this clone: The identical CDR3 is also encoded by other nucleotide sequences in the sample. The gene calls are TRBV19 and TRBJ2-6; D gene ambiguous. The V gene's germline CDR1 is LNHDA and CDR2 SQIVND (reference sequence). V lost 5 bases and J lost 1, with 3 bases in between. CDR3 length: 13 residues. The CDR3 DNA follows: TGTGCCAGTAGTGGGTCTGGGGCCAACGTCCTGACTTTC. This codes for CASSGSGANVLTF.

This chain joins TRBV5-4 and TRBJ2-5, with D perhaps matching TRBD2 (5 bases). CDR1 is SGHNT, CDR2 YYREEE, per germline (reference sequence). CDR3 length equals 14 residues. The ends were cut back, 4 bases at V and 0 bases at J, with 10 bases in the middle. This chain's CDR3 is CASSPWEYQETQYF. The DNA of the CDR3 is TGTGCCAGCAGCCCCTGGGAGTACCAAGAGACCCAGTACTTC.

The table lists this clone with a few counts. The CDR3 DNA is TGCGCCAGCAGTGCTTCGACAGGAGGTGGTCAGCCCCAGCATTTT. Translation gives CASSASTGGGQPQHF. The rearrangement joins TRBV10-2 to TRBJ1-5; tentatively, D is TRBD1 (6 bases). Trimming pared 4 bases from V and 6 bases from J, leaving 16 bases between. The CDR3 is made up of 15 amino acids. The germline V gene has CDR1 WSHSY and CDR2 SAAADI.

The rearrangement links TRBV10-3 to TRBJ2-7; a possible D gene is TRBD1 (6 bases). CDR1 ENHRY and CDR2 SYGVKD come from the germline V gene. The V and J ends lost 6 bases and 7 bases respectively, with 16 bases between them. The CDR3 runs to 13 residues. CDR3 sequence (DNA): TGTGCCATCAGCATCCGGGACAAGGGGGAGCAGTACTTC. This gives the protein CAISIRDKGEQYF.

Regarding this clone: Other DNA variants within this sample encode the same CDR3. The CDR3 loop reads CASSQDRGSNQPQHF. DNA of the CDR3: TGCGCCAGCAGCCAGGACAGGGGCAGCAATCAGCCCCAGCATTTT. The rearrangement links TRBV4-3 to TRBJ1-5, with 9 bases aligning to TRBD1. V gave up 3 bases and J gave up 1 base; unmatched junction bases: 1. The CDR3 extends over 15 amino acids. Per the germline V gene, CDR1 is LGHNA and CDR2 is YSLEER.

This clone was detected only a few times. This chain connects TRBV7-9 to TRBJ1-6; TRBD1 is a possible D gene (6 bases). V shed 2 bases and J shed 9 bases, with 17 bases lying between them. CDR3 length: 16 amino acids. Germline V gene data show CDR1 as SEHNR and CDR2 as FQNEAQ (reference sequence). For the CDR3, the DNA is TGTGCCAGCAGCTTATCGGGCACAGGGAACAGTTCACCCCTCCACTTT. It yields the protein CASSLSGTGNSSPLHF.

The chain links TRBV13 to TRBJ1-2; 7 nucleotides align to TRBD1. CDR1 and CDR2 (germline): PRHDT, FYEKMQ (reference sequence). This CDR3 has 14 residues. Germline trimming cut 0 bases from V and 7 bases from J; bases unmatched to any gene: 5. CDR3 sequence (DNA): TGTGCCAGCAGCTTAGGGCAGGGGGAATCTGGCTACACCTTC. Residues: CASSLGQGESGYTF.

V usage is TRBV7-2 and J usage is TRBJ1-2; TRBD1 aligns across 7 bases. V was clipped by 7 bases and J by 3 bases; unmatched bases: 8. The CDR3 is 14 residues long. Germline V gene data show CDR1 as SGHTA and CDR2 as FQGNSA. The CDR3 loop reads CASKGASSHYGYTF. Here the CDR3 DNA reads TGTGCCAGCAAGGGGGCCTCTTCCCACTATGGCTACACCTTC.

The genes are TRBV28 and TRBJ1-2; the D is unclear. The germline CDR1 and CDR2 sequences are MDHEN and SYDVKM. V was clipped by 1 base and J by 7 bases, with 10 bases between them. This CDR3 has 13 residues. This CDR3 reads CASSLSWSPGYTF. CDR3 in DNA: TGTGCCAGCAGTTTATCCTGGAGTCCTGGCTACACCTTC.

The chain uses TRBV7-9 and TRBJ2-1; 15 nucleotides agree with TRBD2. The CDR3 runs to 18 residues. The germline gives CDR1 SEHNR, CDR2 FQNEAQ (reference sequence). The J segment lost 5 bases and the V segment lost 3 bases, leaving 8 bases of the junction unmatched. The CDR3 bases are TGTGCCAGCAGCTTCTCCGGGACTAGCGGGAGGCCGGACAATGAGCAGTTCTTC. It translates to CASSFSGTSGRPDNEQFF.

The chain joins TRBV4-3 to TRBJ2-1; 7 nucleotides agree with TRBD1. This CDR3 comprises 14 residues. J was trimmed by 8 bases and V by 8 bases; bases with no gene match: 12. Per the germline V gene, CDR1 is LGHNA and CDR2 is YSLEER. CDR3 sequence: CASRRTTGAYEQFF. The DNA of the CDR3 is TGCGCCAGCCGGAGAACAACAGGGGCTTATGAGCAGTTCTTC.

Points on this clone: The same CDR3 also results from other DNA sequences found in this sample. The J gene is TRBJ2-7, the V gene TRBV18; no definite D call. Germline assignment: CDR1 KGHSH and CDR2 LQKENI. V dropped 1 base and J dropped 0 bases, with 7 bases sitting between them. This CDR3 spans 14 amino acids. For the CDR3, the DNA is TGTGCCAGCTCACCACGCGTAAGCTCCTACGAGCAGTACTTC. Translation gives CASSPRVSSYEQYF.

This chain joins TRBV7-9 and TRBJ1-4, with D possibly matching TRBD1 (6 bases). With 5 bases removed from V and 0 bases from J, the gap between germline ends came to 13 bases. CDR3 length: 16 amino acids. The germline V gene has CDR1 SEHNR and CDR2 FQNEAQ (reference sequence). CDR3 bases: TGTGCCAGCAGCGTATCACAGGGTGCAACTAATGAAAAACTGTTTTTT. It is translated as CASSVSQGATNEKLFF.

The V gene is TRBV19, the J gene TRBJ2-2; 10 bases align to TRBD2. Unmatched junction bases numbered 5, after V lost 4 bases and J lost 6 bases. CDR1 is LNHDA and CDR2 is SQIVND in the germline V gene (reference sequence). The CDR3 runs 15 residues. The chain's CDR3 is CASSKISGGPGELFF. The DNA of the CDR3 is TGTGCCAGTAGTAAGATTAGCGGGGGGCCCGGGGAGCTGTTTTTT.

Comment on this clone: Distinct nucleotide sequences in the sample also encode this CDR3. CDR3 amino acids: CASSLEGQGAYEQYF. The DNA of the CDR3 is TGTGCCAGCAGCTTAGAGGGACAGGGGGCCTACGAGCAGTACTTC. The chain is built from TRBV7-9 and TRBJ2-7; 11 bases are a match to TRBD1. CDR1 is SEHNR and CDR2 is FQNEAQ in the germline V gene (reference sequence). CDR3 length: 15 residues. V was clipped by 1 base and J by 2 bases; unmatched bases: 1.

To note about this clone: Other DNA sequences in the sample encode the same CDR3. This sequence joins TRBV30 and TRBJ1-1, with D possibly matching TRBD1 (5 bases). The germline V and J ends were trimmed by 1 base and 1 base, with 10 bases remaining between them. The CDR3 contains 14 residues. Germline V gene lookup returns CDR1 GTSNPN and CDR2 SVGIG (reference sequence). CDR3 in DNA: TGTGCCTGGAGTGCAGGACAACCGAACACTGAAGCTTTCTTT. Its protein product is CAWSAGQPNTEAFF.